The T cell receptor beta chain described here comes from a study of blood T cells in healthy people across ages. Germline CDR1 and CDR2: SGHTA and FQGNSA. The CDR3 totals 15 residues. V lost 5 bases to trimming and J lost 6 bases; unmatched junction nucleotides: 9. This clonotype has only a few counts. The antigen remains undetermined. Regarding the study as a whole: Per million T cells, TCR beta diversity dropped roughly linearly as age increased.

Sample-barcoded 5' priming and a J-beta primer mix drove a second PCR of roughly 6 to 12 cycles. TCRdb recomputed calls from the 5' RACE reads with MiXCR, one row per CDR3 protein. The sample carries about 1.7 million distinct CDR3 sequences, 28% recorded once. V usage is TRBV7-2 and J usage is TRBJ2-3; 9 bases map to TRBD2. The sequenced sample consisted of blood. This TCR was sampled from a woman aged 30 to 39 in good health. The CDR3 region has the DNA TGTGCCAGCAGCCCAATAGTAGCGGGAGCCGATACGCAGTATTTT. It codes for CASSPIVAGADTQYF.